These T cell receptor beta chains were read from a single sample in a study of T cell repertoires in cytomegalovirus infection. For these receptors, no antigen is known. One entry per CDR3 protein, called by TCRdb with MiXCR from the reads. The repertoire holds about 900,000 distinct CDR3 sequences, with around 29% as singletons. The material sequenced was cultured CD8+ T cells from PBMCs, taken from culture after CMV antigen stimulation. The receptor set was obtained from a human donor in good health (CMV status not recorded). Some clones in this sample may be carry-over from other donors' samples. Both conserved end residues are part of each CDR3. Fields, in order: clone size, J gene, V gene, D gene, CDR3 DNA, CDR3 protein. The D gene is left open where the match is weak. Rows give clone size only sometimes, using once, few, many, or a class for an expanded clone.

>.|TRBJ2-4|TRBV7-9|TRBD1
TGTGCCAGCAAAGGGACAGGCTATAGCATTCAGTACTTC
CASKGTGYSIQYF
>.|TRBJ2-2|TRBV7-2|TRBD1
TGTGACAGCAGCCAGAGGACAGGGGGCACCGGAGAGCTGTTTTTT
CDSSQRTGGTGELFF
>.|TRBJ2-5|TRBV20-1|.
TGCAGTGCTAGCCCCGAGTCGTACCAAGAGACCCAGTACTTC
CSASPESYQETQYF
>few|TRBJ2-1|TRBV12-5|TRBD2
TGTGCTAGTGGTTTCTCGAGCGGGGGGGCTGCTGAGCAGTTCTTC
CASGFSSGGAAEQFF
>few|TRBJ2-3|TRBV7-3|.
TGTGCCAGCAGCCACAATGGCGGTTCAGATACGCAGTATTTT
CASSHNGGSDTQYF
>.|TRBJ2-2|TRBV6-2/TRBV6-3|TRBD1
TGTGCCAGCAGTTACGATCGTCGGGACAGGAACACCGGGGAGCTGTTTTTT
CASSYDRRDRNTGELFF
>once|TRBJ1-2|TRBV27|.
TGTGCCAGCAGTCCCCTGTGGGGTGTGGTCCATGGCTACACCTTC
CASSPLWGVVHGYTF
>.|TRBJ2-1|TRBV7-2|TRBD2
TGTGCCAGCAGCCCCCCCCGGACTAGCGGGGACAACAATGAGCAGTTCTTC
CASSPPRTSGDNNEQFF
>few|TRBJ1-3|TRBV7-9|TRBD1
TGTGCCAGCAGCTCTCGGACAGGGAGGGACACCATATATTTT
CASSSRTGRDTIYF
>few|TRBJ2-3|TRBV14|TRBD1
TGTGCCAGCAGCCCCGGGACAGCGAAGTATTTT
CASSPGTAKYF
>many|TRBJ2-1|TRBV7-9|TRBD1
TGTGCCAGCAGCTTGGGGACAGGTCACAATGAGCAGTTCTTC
CASSLGTGHNEQFF
>.|TRBJ2-6|TRBV23-1|.
TGCGCCAGCAGTAAGAGTACTTCCTCTGGGGCCAACGTCCTGACTTTC
CASSKSTSSGANVLTF
>few|TRBJ1-4|TRBV28|.
TGTGCCAGCAGTTTACTACCCCATGAAAAACTGTTTTTT
CASSLLPHEKLFF
>few|TRBJ2-3|TRBV7-6|.
TGTGCCAGCAACATCCCCCGGGGAGACTGGGATACGCAGTATTTT
CASNIPRGDWDTQYF
>many|TRBJ2-3|TRBV6-1|.
TGTGCCAGCAGTTATTCTGGGCACACAGATACGCAGTATTTT
CASSYSGHTDTQYF
>.|TRBJ2-2|TRBV4-2|.
TGTGCCAGCAGCCAAGAAGAAGGGCACACCGGGGAGCTGTTTTTT
CASSQEEGHTGELFF
>.|TRBJ1-5|TRBV28|.
TGTGCCAGCACCCTTATCCGGGAGAGAAATCAGCCCCAGCATTTT
CASTLIRERNQPQHF
>few|TRBJ1-5|TRBV20-1|.
TGCAGTGCTAGAGGAATGGCCAACAATCAGCCCCAGCATTTT
CSARGMANNQPQHF
>few|TRBJ1-3|TRBV12-3/TRBV12-4|.
TGTGCCAGCAGTTTTCTAGTGCCGGGACTGAACTCTGGAAACACCATATATTTT
CASSFLVPGLNSGNTIYF
>few|TRBJ1-5|TRBV19|.
TGTGCCAGTAGTATAGGCCCCGAACGGGAGCCCCAGCATTTT
CASSIGPEREPQHF
>once|TRBJ2-6|TRBV3-1|TRBD1
TGTGCCAGCAGCCAAACCAGGGGGCCTGGGGCCAACGTCCTGACTTTC
CASSQTRGPGANVLTF
>few|TRBJ2-2|TRBV29-1|TRBD2
TGCAGCGTTGAAGATCCCGCTGTGAGCGGGGGGCCGAACACCGGGGAGCTGTTTTTT
CSVEDPAVSGGPNTGELFF